This T cell receptor (beta chain) derives from a study of CD8 T cells in Susac syndrome. When the RNA was reverse transcribed, random hexamers were used with an input of roughly 0.45 to 1 ug. Amplification of TCR beta CDR3 was carried out by immunoSEQ multiplex PCR, which covered 54 Vbeta and 13 Jbeta segments. TCRdb reprocessed the immunoSEQ multiplex PCR reads via MiXCR and lists one record per CDR3 protein. This sample carries some 160,000 distinct CDR3 sequences, 85% to 95% of them seen once, and the ten largest clones take around 0.15%. The sequenced target, TCR beta, came from blood CD8+ and CD4+ T cells. Negative magnetic isolation gave CD8+ and CD4+ cells; FACS enriched CD8+ TEMRA. This sequence originates from a human donor with multiple sclerosis. Sequencing input: CD8+ T cells from PBMCs.

The CDR3 spells CASSLRDPSSYNSPLHF. The CDR3 DNA is TGTGCCAGCAGCCTCAGGGACCCGAGCTCCTATAATTCACCCCTCCACTTT. This sequence joins TRBV7-9 and TRBJ1-6, with D possibly being TRBD1 (5 bases). Germline loops: CDR1 SEHNR, CDR2 FQNEAQ (reference sequence). V was trimmed by 5 bases and J by 0 bases, leaving 14 bases between them. The CDR3 has 17 amino acids.